The 27 T cell receptor beta chains below all came from one sample that was sequenced in a study of T cells in Graves' hyperthyroidism and ophthalmopathy. TCR beta CDR3 regions were amplified from RNA transcripts. HTBI primers drove first-round RT-PCR of the TCR CDR3. TCRdb recomputed calls from the multiplex PCR reads with MiXCR, one row per CDR3 protein. The data show 600,000 to 700,000 distinct CDR3 sequences, approximately 14% seen once. What was sequenced was blood. These receptors came from a woman aged 40 to 50 with Graves' ophthalmopathy.

The V and J genes are TRBV9 and TRBJ2-2, with D tentatively TRBD1 or TRBD2 (5 bases each). Germline lookup yields CDR1 SGDLS and CDR2 YYNGEE. Trimming pared 1 base from V and 0 bases from J, leaving 10 bases between. The CDR3 length is 16 residues. The CDR3 DNA reads TGTGCCAGCAGCGTACCCGGGACGGCGAACACCGGGGAGCTGTTTTTT. The encoded protein is CASSVPGTANTGELFF.

The table lists this clonotype with many counts. V gene TRBV20-1 combines with J gene TRBJ2-7; D is ambiguous. CDR1 DFQATT and CDR2 SNEGSKA come from the germline V gene (reference sequence). Trimming stripped 0 bases from V and 7 bases from J, with 13 bases between. The CDR3 has 13 amino acids. CDR3 DNA sequence: TGCAGTGCTAGAGATCAACCAGCAGATGAGCAGTACTTC. Translating it yields CSARDQPADEQYF.

Many counts were recorded for this clonotype. V usage is TRBV6-2 or TRBV6-3 and J usage is TRBJ1-5; 9 bases map to TRBD1. CDR1 is MNHEY and CDR2 is SVGEGT in the germline V gene. Germline trimming cut 0 bases from V and 6 bases from J; bases unmatched to any gene: 9. This CDR3 is 17 amino acids long. CDR3 in amino acids: CASSYSSEQGAGQPQHF. The CDR3, as DNA: TGTGCCAGCAGTTACTCCAGTGAACAGGGGGCAGGTCAGCCCCAGCATTTT.

This clonotype has ten or more counts. The chain carries TRBV6-2 or TRBV6-3 and TRBJ2-7; D is ambiguous. The CDR3 is 14 residues long. The V end lost 6 bases, the J end lost 5 bases, and 17 bases lay between the germline ends. Germline V gene sequence: CDR1 MNHEY, CDR2 SVGEGT. The CDR3 sequence: CASSNDLSIHEQYF. CDR3 DNA: TGTGCCAGCAGCAACGATTTATCCATCCACGAGCAGTACTTC.

This clonotype appeared many times. V and J are TRBV27 and TRBJ1-1; D is perhaps TRBD1 (6 bases). From germline, CDR1 is MNHEY and CDR2 SMNVEV (reference sequence). V lost 5 bases and J 1 base, leaving 23 bases between the germline ends. There are 18 residues in the CDR3. In DNA form, the CDR3 reads TGTGCCAGCAGTCCGCTTATCCCACCACAGGGCGAGAACACTGAAGCTTTCTTT. Translating gives CASSPLIPPQGENTEAFF.

This clonotype was observed at least ten times. The gene calls are TRBV7-3 and TRBJ1-2; 12 positions match TRBD1. The V segment lost 4 bases and the J segment 8 bases; nucleotides outside the gene matches: 5. In germline, CDR1 is SGHTA, CDR2 FQGTGA. CDR3 size: 14 residues. Here the CDR3 reads CASSSGQGAGGYTF. The CDR3, as DNA: TGTGCCAGCAGCTCGGGACAGGGGGCCGGCGGCTACACCTTC.

There are many counts of this clonotype. The genes are TRBV6-1 and TRBJ2-7; a weak D match, TRBD1 (6 bases). V shed 8 bases and J shed 1 base, with 15 bases lying between them. CDR1 and CDR2 (germline): MNHNS, SASEGT. This CDR3 is built from 14 residues. The CDR3 sequence: CASALGGNSYEQYF. The CDR3 DNA is TGTGCCAGCGCGCTAGGGGGTAATTCCTACGAGCAGTACTTC.

This clonotype appeared many times. The J gene is TRBJ1-1, the V gene TRBV30; D not certain. The V gene lost 6 bases and the J gene lost 4 bases, with 24 bases spanning the gap. The length of the CDR3 is 16 residues. Looked up from germline, CDR1 is GTSNPN and CDR2 is SVGIG (reference sequence). CDR3 region: CACGSREHGLSTEAFF. The DNA of the CDR3 is TGTGCCTGTGGTTCAAGGGAGCACGGGTTGAGCACTGAAGCTTTCTTT.

This clonotype was recorded many times. The chain carries TRBV10-3 and TRBJ2-7; either TRBD1 or TRBD2 may supply D (5 bases each). Germline CDR1 reads ENHRY; CDR2 reads SYGVKD. The CDR3 has 15 residues. Trimming removed 4 bases from V and 3 bases from J, with 16 bases in between. The CDR3 region is CAISGEEGRGYEQYF. CDR3 sequence (DNA): TGTGCCATCAGTGGAGAAGAGGGTAGGGGCTACGAGCAGTACTTC.

This clonotype was seen at least ten times. The CDR3 spells CASSSPRDYTYEQYF. The CDR3, as DNA: TGTGCCAGCAGTTCCCCGCGGGACTACACCTACGAGCAGTACTTC. The chain links TRBV6-5 to TRBJ2-7; 7 bases fit TRBD2. V was pared by 4 bases and J by 2 bases, with 8 bases of the junction left unmatched. From germline, CDR1 is MNHEY and CDR2 SVGAGI. This CDR3 is 15 amino acids long.

The gene calls are TRBV30 and TRBJ2-7; 8 nucleotides line up with TRBD2. Germline V gene data show CDR1 as GTSNPN and CDR2 as SVGIG (reference sequence). This CDR3 has 14 amino acids. Trimming took 2 bases from V and 6 from J; bases not matched to a gene: 9. In nucleotides, the CDR3 is TGTGCCTGGAGTATCGGGATAGCGGGATCCGAGCAGTACTTC. It yields the protein CAWSIGIAGSEQYF.

This clonotype occurred many times. The chain is built from TRBV28 and TRBJ1-2; no definite D call. In germline, CDR1 is MDHEN, CDR2 SYDVKM. The CDR3 runs 13 residues. V was pared by 2 bases and J by 4 bases, with 8 bases between. As DNA, the CDR3 is TGTGCCAGCAGTTTAAATTATATCTATGGCTACACCTTC. Its protein is CASSLNYIYGYTF.

This clonotype has a count of ten or more. The chain links TRBV20-1 to TRBJ1-1, with D unclear. The CDR3 runs 12 residues. V was pared by 4 bases and J by 0 bases, with 6 bases between. Germline loops: CDR1 DFQATT, CDR2 SNEGSKA (reference sequence). The CDR3 bases are TGCAGTGCTACCGGGCTGAACACTGAAGCTTTCTTT. Protein product: CSATGLNTEAFF.

This clonotype was seen just once. The gene calls are TRBV11-3 and TRBJ2-7; D call uncertain. Germline-derived CDR1 and CDR2 are SGHNT and YENEEA. The CDR3 sequence is 13 residues long. Trimming cost V 1 base and J 4 bases, with 8 bases left between them. CDR3 DNA: TGTGCCAGCAGCTTAGGAGAGAATTACGAGCAGTACTTC. This sequence encodes CASSLGENYEQYF.

Many counts were recorded for this clonotype. V is TRBV6-1 and J is TRBJ1-1, with D unresolved. CDR1 is MNHNS and CDR2 is SASEGT in the germline V gene. The CDR3 length is 12 residues. V shed 8 bases and J shed 3 bases, with 10 bases lying between them. CDR3 nucleotides: TGTGCCAGCGAGGACGCTTACACTGAAGCTTTCTTT. It codes for CASEDAYTEAFF.

This clonotype was seen repeatedly, ten times or more. The CDR3 loop is CSARDPGQISYEQYF. The CDR3 DNA reads as TGCAGTGCTAGAGATCCCGGACAGATCTCCTACGAGCAGTACTTC. V and J are TRBV20-1 and TRBJ2-7; TRBD1 might be the D (6 bases). The CDR3 totals 15 residues. Looked up from germline, CDR1 is DFQATT and CDR2 is SNEGSKA (reference sequence). V was shortened by 0 bases and J by 0 bases, with 12 bases between the two germline ends.

This clonotype has more than one count but fewer than ten. The genes are TRBV10-3 and TRBJ1-2; 7 positions match TRBD1. This CDR3 is 15 amino acids long. V lost 7 bases and J lost 6; bases outside the gene matches: 14. The germline CDR1 and CDR2 sequences are ENHRY and SYGVKD. CDR3 nucleotide sequence: TGTGCCATCAACAGGGAGGGGGCTACGAGGGATGGCTACACCTTC. Residues: CAINREGATRDGYTF.

Ten or more counts support this clonotype. The rearrangement links TRBV2 to TRBJ2-2, with 13 bases lining up with TRBD2. Germline V gene lookup returns CDR1 SNHLY and CDR2 FYNNEI. The CDR3 is made up of 17 amino acids. With V trimmed by 7 bases and J by 7 bases, 12 bases remained unmatched. DNA of the CDR3: TGTGCCAGCAAACCCGGACTAGCGGGAGATCAAATCGGGGAGCTGTTTTTT. Amino acids: CASKPGLAGDQIGELFF.

This clonotype has a count of ten or more. The J gene is TRBJ2-5, the V gene TRBV28; possibly TRBD1 or TRBD2 for D (5 bases each). Germline V gives CDR1 MDHEN, CDR2 SYDVKM. The germline V and J ends were trimmed by 6 bases and 7 bases, with 15 bases remaining between them. The CDR3 loop spans 13 amino acids. CDR3 sequence reads: CASRIGTSVTQYF. DNA for the CDR3: TGTGCCAGCAGGATCGGGACGTCGGTGACCCAGTACTTC. The variable domain in full, completed from reference TRBV28 and TRBJ2-5, reads DVKVTQSSRYLVKRTGEKVFLECVQDMDHENMFWYRQDPGLGLRLIYFSYDVKMKEKGDIPEGYSVSREKKERFSLILESASTNQTSMYLCASRIGTSVTQYFGPGTRLLVL.

This clonotype was picked up many times. The rearrangement joins TRBV7-2 to TRBJ2-7, with 9 bases that match TRBD2. The germline V gene has CDR1 SGHTA and CDR2 FQGNSA. The V and J ends lost 8 bases and 2 bases, in that order; junction bases with no gene match: 7. CDR3 length: 14 amino acids. This CDR3 is CASGRASGTYEQYF. DNA for the CDR3: TGTGCCAGCGGCCGTGCTAGCGGGACCTACGAGCAGTACTTC.

This clonotype was seen many times. CDR3 nucleotides: TGTGCCAGCAGTTACCCGGGACTAGCAGAAGAGACCCAGTACTTC. Translated, it gives CASSYPGLAEETQYF. V and J are TRBV6-5 and TRBJ2-5, with 9 bases that match TRBD2. The junction had 4 bases not matched to a gene; V was cut back by 2 bases and J by 3 bases. CDR1 and CDR2 from the germline V gene are MNHEY and SVGAGI. The CDR3 spans 15 residues.

This clonotype was recorded at least ten times. The chain has TRBV20-1 and TRBJ1-1; no clear D. V lost 5 bases, J lost 0 bases, and 10 bases lay in between. The CDR3 runs to 13 residues. CDR1 DFQATT and CDR2 SNEGSKA come from the germline V gene (reference sequence). In DNA, the CDR3 is TGCAGTGCTGACCGGGCCATGAACACTGAAGCTTTCTTT. The encoded protein is CSADRAMNTEAFF.

This clonotype was detected many times. The chain is built from TRBV28 and TRBJ1-2; D is unresolved. Trimming removed 6 bases from V and 2 bases from J, with 13 bases in between. The germline V gene has CDR1 MDHEN and CDR2 SYDVKM. CDR3 length: 14 residues. The CDR3 DNA sequence: TGTGCCAGCAGCCCTCGACTGGGGAACTATGGCTACACCTTC. Its translation is CASSPRLGNYGYTF.

This rearrangement joins TRBV29-1 to TRBJ2-5; the D gene is possibly TRBD1 (5 bases). Germline V gives CDR1 SQVTM, CDR2 ANQGSEA. The CDR3 runs 13 residues. V was cut by 5 bases and J by 5 bases, with 15 bases left in between. The CDR3 region is CSVRPGSGETQYF. Written as DNA, the CDR3 is TGCAGCGTTAGGCCCGGATCAGGGGAGACCCAGTACTTC.

This clonotype occurred many times. The chain recombines TRBV27 with TRBJ2-7; tentatively, D is TRBD1 (5 bases). The V gene lost 3 bases and the J gene lost 0 bases, with 9 bases spanning the gap. The germline gives CDR1 MNHEY, CDR2 SMNVEV (reference sequence). The CDR3 runs to 14 residues. The CDR3 reads CASSFSQGSYEQYF. The CDR3 DNA reads as TGTGCCAGCAGTTTCAGTCAGGGCTCCTACGAGCAGTACTTC.

This clonotype was seen repeatedly, ten times or more. V usage is TRBV9 and J usage is TRBJ2-7, with D perhaps assigned TRBD1 or TRBD2 (5 bases each). The V and J ends lost 0 bases and 5 bases respectively, with 12 bases between them. Germline V CDR1 and CDR2: SGDLS, YYNGEE. This CDR3 has 14 residues. The CDR3 DNA sequence: TGTGCCAGCAGCGTAGATGGGGCGGGTGACGAGCAGTACTTC. Residues: CASSVDGAGDEQYF. The whole variable domain, filled in from reference TRBV9 and TRBJ2-7, reads DSGVTQTPKHLITATGQRVTLRCSPRSGDLSVYWYQQSLDQGLQFLIQYYNGEERAKGNILERFSAQQFPDLHSELNLSSLELGDSALYFCASSVDGAGDEQYFGPGTRLTVT.

This clonotype was detected many times. The rearrangement joins TRBV29-1 to TRBJ2-2; 10 nucleotides agree with TRBD2. Germline-derived CDR1 and CDR2 are SQVTM and ANQGSEA. Trimming removed 6 bases from V and 6 bases from J; junction bases left unmatched: 13. This CDR3 contains 16 residues. CDR3 bases: TGCAGCGTAGGACTAGCGGAGGGAGGCGAGGCCGGGGAGCTGTTTTTT. Encoded protein: CSVGLAEGGEAGELFF.